This T cell receptor (beta chain) was observed in a study of shared clonotypes between healthy human individuals. Terminally differentiated effector memory CD45RA+ cells were left out of the naive CD8 fraction, which was CD45RO-negative and positively selected for CCR7. With respect to this clone: Antigen unknown.

Broader study findings: The study generally estimated greater richness for naive than memory subsets. The study found lower generation probabilities in non-shared clonotypes than in those shared by all four donors.

Researchers ran the assay at a deep level. The repertoire was sequenced with immunoSEQ multiplex PCR; TCRdb's copy has only in-frame clones and lacks some. This repertoire shows hundreds of thousands of clones, approximately 96% found once; its top ten account for 0.2% to 0.25%. The sample comprised naive CD8+ T cells sorted from blood. This TCR derives from a young man in good health.

In nucleotides, the CDR3 is TGTGCCAGCAGCTTATCAGGGGGCGTTGGTACCGGGGAGCTGTTTTTT. Translating gives CASSLSGGVGTGELFF. The chain recombines TRBV7-2 with TRBJ2-2, with 8 positions matching TRBD1. CDR3 size: 16 residues. The germline V gene encodes CDR1 SGHTA and CDR2 FQGNSA. V lost 2 bases to trimming and J lost 5 bases; unmatched junction nucleotides: 7.